One and the same sample provided the 14 T cell receptor beta chains below, sequenced in a study of T and B cells in COVID-19 patients. TRB was amplified from approximately 250-500 ng of blood genomic DNA. Multiplex PCR with BIOMED2 TRB-A/B primer pools amplified TRB rearrangements. TCRdb independently ran MiXCR on the multiplex PCR reads; one entry per CDR3 protein. The data hold about 8,700 distinct CDR3 sequences, with roughly 31% observed a single time. Sequenced sample: blood. These receptors were collected from a human donor who had recovered from COVID-19.

By sample fraction, this clonotype is medium-sized. The rearrangement links TRBV30 to TRBJ1-4; 8 bases align to TRBD1. Germline values: CDR1 GTSNPN, CDR2 SVGIG (reference sequence). There are 16 residues in the CDR3. V shed 1 base and J 4 bases; nucleotides not matched to a gene: 8. The CDR3 DNA follows: TGTGCCTGGAGTGGGGCCTCGGGACAGGTTAATGAAAAACTGTTTTTT. Its protein is CAWSGASGQVNEKLFF. Drawing the rest from reference TRBV30 and TRBJ1-4, the complete variable domain is SQTIHQWPATLVQPVGSPLSLECTVEGTSNPNLYWYRQAAGRGLQLLFYSVGIGQISSEVPQNLSASRPQDRQFILSSKKLLLSDSGFYLCAWSGASGQVNEKLFFGSGTQLSVL.

Note on this clonotype: A much larger clone lies one base from this, so it may be a read error. This chain connects TRBV27 to TRBJ2-5; unclear D gene. This CDR3 comprises 15 residues. V was shortened by 6 bases and J by 1 base, with 15 bases between the two germline ends. The germline CDR1 and CDR2 sequences are MNHEY and SMNVEV (reference sequence). The CDR3 loop is CASRFRFESQETQYF. CDR3 coding DNA: TGTGCCAGCAGATTCCGATTCGAGAGCCAAGAGACCCAGTACTTC.

The chain employs TRBV5-6 and TRBJ1-2, with 9 bases lining up with TRBD1. Germline CDR1 and CDR2: SGHDT and YYEEEE. V trimming: 4 bases; J trimming: 8 bases; junction bases outside the gene matches: 9. This CDR3 is built from 14 residues. As DNA, the CDR3 is TGTGCCAGCAGCACCCGGACAGGGGTCATAGGCTACACCTTC. It codes for CASSTRTGVIGYTF.

The rearrangement joins TRBV6-5 to TRBJ1-1; D remains unclear. The CDR3 is made up of 15 amino acids. The germline V gene has CDR1 MNHEY and CDR2 SVGAGI. V dropped 1 base and J dropped 2 bases, with 11 bases sitting between them. Here the CDR3 reads CASSYFPAENTEAFF. The CDR3 DNA reads as TGTGCCAGCAGTTACTTCCCCGCCGAAAACACTGAAGCTTTCTTT.

With regard to this clonotype: The junction shows a germline mismatch at one end, possibly a read error. The V and J genes are TRBV19 and TRBJ1-2; D gene ambiguous. In germline, CDR1 is LNHDA, CDR2 SQIVND (reference sequence). CDR3 length: 15 amino acids. The CDR3 DNA follows: TGTGCCAGTAGTTCAGAAGCCGGGCTTAACTATGGCTACATCTTC. This translates into CASSSEAGLNYGYIF.

This clonotype counts as medium-sized (0.01 to 0.1%). This chain links TRBV5-6 with TRBJ2-3; 7 bases map to TRBD2. J lost 5 bases, V lost 4 bases, and 7 bases had no gene match. CDR1 is SGHDT, CDR2 YYEEEE, per germline. This CDR3 has 14 amino acids. CDR3 in amino acids: CASSPTAGRDTQYF. The CDR3 region has the DNA TGTGCCAGCAGCCCGACAGCGGGGAGAGATACGCAGTATTTT.

In this sample, this clonotype is medium-sized. V usage is TRBV18 and J usage is TRBJ2-3; D is unclear. CDR3 length equals 14 residues. From germline, CDR1 is KGHSH and CDR2 LQKENI. Trimming pared 6 bases from V and 0 bases from J, leaving 10 bases between. The CDR3 DNA reads as TGTGCCAGCTCCCAGCTCAGGAGCACAGATACGCAGTATTTT. It encodes CASSQLRSTDTQYF.

In regard to this clonotype: A clone one base away is much larger, so this may be a read error. The chain has TRBV12-3 or TRBV12-4 and TRBJ2-3; a possible D gene is TRBD2 (5 bases). The CDR3 has 15 amino acids. The CDR3 coding sequence is TGTGCCAGCAGTTTAGTTGAGGGCCCAGTGGATAAGCAGTATTTT. Its translation is CASSLVEGPVDKQYF.

This clonotype counts as medium-sized. Written as DNA, the CDR3 is TGTGCCAGCAGTTCCCGACAAGAGACCCAGTACTTC. Translation gives CASSSRQETQYF. This chain joins TRBV27 and TRBJ2-5; D is uncertain. Germline values: CDR1 MNHEY, CDR2 SMNVEV (reference sequence). This CDR3 region has 12 residues. Trimming pared 4 bases from V and 2 bases from J, leaving 5 bases between.

This clonotype qualifies as medium-sized (0.01 to 0.1%). CDR3 loop: CASSTSGASTGELFF. CDR3 nucleotide sequence: TGTGCCAGTAGCACTAGCGGGGCTTCCACCGGGGAGCTGTTTTTT. V gene TRBV19 combines with J gene TRBJ2-2, with 10 bases aligning to TRBD2. The ends lost 6 bases at V and 4 bases at J; junction bases unmatched: 5. The V gene's germline CDR1 is LNHDA and CDR2 SQIVND (reference sequence). The CDR3 extends over 15 amino acids.

This clonotype is medium-sized by share. The chain is built from TRBV11-1 and TRBJ2-1, with D perhaps TRBD1 or TRBD2 (5 bases each). V gave up 4 bases and J gave up 6 bases, with 10 bases separating them. This CDR3 has 13 amino acids. Germline loops: CDR1 SGHAT, CDR2 FQDESV (reference sequence). The CDR3 DNA reads TGTGCCAGCAGCTCGGGGCCGCTCAATGAGCAGTTCTTC. Its protein is CASSSGPLNEQFF. Variable domain in full (rest from reference TRBV11-1 and TRBJ2-1): EAEVAQSPRYKITEKSQAVAFWCDPISGHATLYWYRQILGQGPELLVQFQDESVVDDSQLPKDRFSAERLKGVDSTLKIQPAELGDSAMYLCASSSGPLNEQFFGPGTRLTVL.

This clonotype is classed as medium-sized. This chain links TRBV15 with TRBJ2-7; no clear D gene. V was clipped by 0 bases and J by 3 bases, with 12 bases between them. CDR3 length equals 15 residues. Germline assignment: CDR1 LNHNV and CDR2 YYDKDF (reference sequence). This CDR3 reads CATSRDRLGNYEQYF. The CDR3 DNA sequence: TGTGCCACCAGCAGAGATCGTCTGGGGAACTACGAGCAGTACTTC. Using reference TRBV15 and TRBJ2-7 for the parts outside the CDR3, the full variable domain is DAMVIQNPRYQVTQFGKPVTLSCSQTLNHNVMYWYQQKSSQAPKLLFHYYDKDFNNEADTPDNFQSRRPNTSFCFLDIRSPGLGDTAMYLCATSRDRLGNYEQYFGPGTRLTVT.

This clonotype was detected only a few times. The J gene is TRBJ2-7, the V gene TRBV10-2, with 12 bases fitting TRBD1. CDR1 is WSHSY, CDR2 SAAADI, per germline. V dropped 0 bases and J dropped 4; count of bases not matched to a gene: 4. The CDR3 spans 16 residues. CDR3 residues: CASSESGTGGAYEQYF. CDR3 nucleotides: TGCGCCAGCAGTGAGTCCGGGACAGGGGGCGCGTACGAGCAGTACTTC.

In its sample, this clonotype is medium-sized. V gene TRBV19 combines with J gene TRBJ2-1, with 7 bases aligning to TRBD1. This CDR3 comprises 13 residues. Unmatched junction bases numbered 5, after V lost 3 bases and J lost 9 bases. Germline lookup yields CDR1 LNHDA and CDR2 SQIVND (reference sequence). The CDR3 coding sequence is TGTGCCAGTAGTATTACTGGGACAGCTGAGCAGTTCTTC. Its protein product is CASSITGTAEQFF.